This T cell receptor (beta chain) comes out of a study of blood T cell repertoires in COVID-19. The CDR3 loop spans 17 amino acids. CDR1 and CDR2 (germline): MNHEY, SMNVEV (reference sequence). With 5 bases clipped from V and 0 bases from J, the junction kept 9 bases outside the gene matches. The method was immunoSEQ multiplex PCR; TCRdb's version includes in-frame clones alone and lacks a portion of them. This sample has 250,000 to 300,000 clones, with roughly 88% found just once. The sample was PBMCs or T cells enriched from blood (not recorded which). This sequence joins TRBV27 and TRBJ1-5; 8 nucleotides align to TRBD1. The TCR was taken from a woman aged 25 to 39 who had recovered from COVID-19. The CDR3 bases are TGTGCCAGCAGTGGGATCCGGGACAGGCGTAGCAATCAGCCCCAGCATTTT. Its protein product is CASSGIRDRRSNQPQHF.